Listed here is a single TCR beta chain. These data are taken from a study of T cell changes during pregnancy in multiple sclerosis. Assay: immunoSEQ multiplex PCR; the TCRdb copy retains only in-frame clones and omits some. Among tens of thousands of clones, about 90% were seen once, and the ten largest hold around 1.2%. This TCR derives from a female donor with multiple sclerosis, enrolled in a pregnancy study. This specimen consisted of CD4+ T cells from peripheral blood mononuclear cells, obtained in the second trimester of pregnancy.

The CDR3 protein is CASTPQGRGVGNTIYF. The CDR3 coding sequence is TGTGCCAGCACCCCCCAAGGGAGAGGTGTAGGAAACACCATATATTTT. The rearrangement joins TRBV6-6 to TRBJ1-3; D is unclear. The CDR3 consists of 16 residues. Germline loops: CDR1 MNHNY, CDR2 SVGAGI (reference sequence). Trimming stripped 7 bases from V and 4 bases from J, with 20 bases between.